Listed below are T cell receptor beta chains from one sample, sequenced in a study of T cell responses to AZD1222 COVID-19 vaccine. Measured with immunoSEQ multiplex PCR; TCRdb has only the in-frame clones, and not every one. Of some 200,000 clones in the sample, approximately 90% were seen once. Sequenced material: peripheral blood, taken 28 days after the second AZD1222 dose. The source of these receptors is an adult who received the AZD1222 COVID-19 vaccine. Both conserved end residues are part of each CDR3. Fields, in order: V gene, J gene, D gene, clone size, CDR3 protein, CDR3 DNA. A D gene is named only where the DNA matches it firmly. Some rows have no size entry. The others give once, few or many, or a class for an expanded clone.

V: TRBV30
J: TRBJ2-5
D: -
size: -
CDR3: CAWRRGGVQETQYF
DNA: TGTGCCTGGAGGAGGGGGGGGGTCCAAGAGACCCAGTACTTC

V: TRBV18
J: TRBJ2-5
D: TRBD1
size: -
CDR3: CASSSGQRETQYF
DNA: TGTGCCAGCTCATCGGGACAGCGAGAGACCCAGTACTTC

V: TRBV25-1
J: TRBJ2-2
D: TRBD1
size: -
CDR3: CASSWGQGNTGELFF
DNA: TGTGCCAGCAGCTGGGGACAGGGAAATACCGGGGAGCTGTTTTTT

V: TRBV9
J: TRBJ1-6
D: TRBD1
size: -
CDR3: CASSGPRGQNSPLHF
DNA: TGTGCCAGCAGCGGCCCCAGGGGGCAGAATTCACCCCTCCACTTT

V: TRBV7-7
J: TRBJ1-1
D: -
size: -
CDR3: CASSFRGNTEAFF
DNA: TGTGCTAGCAGCTTTAGGGGGAACACTGAAGCTTTCTTT

V: TRBV9
J: TRBJ2-1
D: TRBD2
size: -
CDR3: CASSESGGISYNEQFF
DNA: TGTGCCAGCAGCGAGAGCGGGGGAATCTCCTACAATGAGCAGTTCTTC

V: TRBV10-1
J: TRBJ2-1
D: TRBD2
size: -
CDR3: CASSETSGLSSYNEQFF
DNA: TGCGCCAGCAGTGAGACTAGCGGCCTCAGCTCCTACAATGAGCAGTTCTTC

V: TRBV6-5
J: TRBJ2-6
D: TRBD1
size: -
CDR3: CATRQGPSGANVLTF
DNA: TGTGCCACCAGACAGGGGCCCTCTGGGGCCAACGTCCTGACTTTC

V: TRBV6-6
J: TRBJ2-6
D: -
size: -
CDR3: CASSRFADSRSGANVLTF
DNA: TGTGCCAGCAGTCGCTTTGCGGACAGCAGATCTGGGGCCAACGTCCTGACTTTC

V: TRBV5-1
J: TRBJ1-6
D: -
size: -
CDR3: CASSPRGWESPLHF
DNA: TGCGCCAGCAGCCCCAGGGGTTGGGAATCACCCCTCCACTTT

V: TRBV11-2
J: TRBJ1-4
D: TRBD1
size: -
CDR3: CASSPWAGTVNEKLFF
DNA: TGTGCCAGCAGCCCGTGGGCCGGGACAGTCAATGAAAAACTGTTTTTT

V: TRBV6-2/TRBV6-3
J: TRBJ2-1
D: TRBD2
size: -
CDR3: CASSHRLAGGPNEQFF
DNA: TGTGCCAGCAGCCACCGACTAGCGGGGGGGCCAAATGAGCAGTTCTTC

V: TRBV11-2
J: TRBJ1-2
D: -
size: -
CDR3: CASTLDRNYGYTF
DNA: TGTGCCAGCACCCTCGACAGGAACTATGGCTACACCTTC

V: TRBV6-5
J: TRBJ2-1
D: TRBD1
size: -
CDR3: CASSKLGTGSNEQFF
DNA: TGTGCCAGCTCCAAATTAGGGACAGGGAGCAATGAGCAGTTCTTC

V: TRBV6-6
J: TRBJ1-4
D: -
size: -
CDR3: CASSYSGSTNEKLFF
DNA: TGTGCCAGCAGTTACTCCGGATCGACTAATGAAAAACTGTTTTTT

V: TRBV4-2
J: TRBJ1-1
D: TRBD1
size: -
CDR3: CASSQRPGTGRGVPEAFF
DNA: TGTGCCAGCAGCCAGCGTCCCGGGACAGGGCGGGGCGTACCTGAAGCTTTCTTT

V: TRBV29-1
J: TRBJ1-3
D: TRBD1
size: -
CDR3: CSVGGTAGDTIYF
DNA: TGCAGCGTAGGAGGGACAGCCGGGGACACCATATATTTT

V: TRBV6-6
J: TRBJ1-5
D: -
size: -
CDR3: CASSRKAFWGGGNQPQHF
DNA: TGTGCCAGCAGTCGAAAAGCTTTTTGGGGTGGAGGCAATCAGCCCCAGCATTTT

V: TRBV19
J: TRBJ1-3
D: -
size: once
CDR3: CASSSNSGNTIYF
DNA: TGTGCCAGTAGTTCGAACTCTGGAAACACCATATATTTT

V: TRBV6-1
J: TRBJ2-5
D: TRBD1
size: -
CDR3: CASSEDRVRETQYF
DNA: TGTGCCAGCAGTGAGGACAGGGTTCGGGAGACCCAGTACTTC

V: TRBV5-4
J: TRBJ2-3
D: -
size: -
CDR3: CASSFDGTASTDTQYF
DNA: TGTGCCAGCAGCTTCGACGGCACTGCTAGCACAGATACGCAGTATTTT

V: TRBV5-6
J: TRBJ1-5
D: -
size: -
CDR3: CASSLRSWGALSNQPQHF
DNA: TGTGCCAGCAGCTTGAGGTCTTGGGGGGCGCTTAGCAATCAGCCCCAGCATTTT

V: TRBV6-5
J: TRBJ1-2
D: -
size: -
CDR3: CASTLGRGDYGYTF
DNA: TGTGCCAGCACCCTAGGGAGAGGCGACTATGGCTACACCTTC

V: TRBV7-9
J: TRBJ1-4
D: -
size: -
CDR3: CASSPGHRNEKLFF
DNA: TGTGCCAGCAGCCCGGGACACAGGAATGAAAAACTGTTTTTT

V: TRBV19
J: TRBJ1-5
D: -
size: -
CDR3: CASSTSLWTGNQPQHF
DNA: TGTGCCAGTAGTACATCATTATGGACAGGCAATCAGCCCCAGCATTTT

V: TRBV6-1
J: TRBJ1-6
D: -
size: -
CDR3: CASSEKPSGGANNSPLHF
DNA: TGTGCCAGCAGTGAAAAACCATCGGGGGGAGCCAATAATTCACCCCTCCACTTT

V: TRBV5-4
J: TRBJ1-4
D: TRBD1
size: once
CDR3: CASSLGGQGPNEKLFF
DNA: TGTGCCAGCAGCTTGGGGGGACAGGGGCCTAATGAAAAACTGTTTTTT

V: TRBV2
J: TRBJ1-5
D: -
size: -
CDR3: CASNGDSNQPQHF
DNA: TGTGCCAGCAATGGAGATAGCAATCAGCCCCAGCATTTT